A single sample is the source of the 21 T cell receptor beta chains below, sequenced in a study of blood T cell repertoires in COVID-19. The assay was immunoSEQ multiplex PCR, and TCRdb's table has in-frame clones only and misses some. The top ten hold approximately 4.3% of the sample, which has 120,000 to 150,000 clones, around 87% seen once. The sample comprised PBMCs or T cells enriched from blood (not recorded which). The receptor source for this set is a middle-aged woman who had been exposed to COVID-19.

This chain connects TRBV27 to TRBJ2-7, with 7 positions matching TRBD2. The germline V gene encodes CDR1 MNHEY and CDR2 SMNVEV (reference sequence). The CDR3 sequence is 13 residues long. V gave up 5 bases and J gave up 4 bases; unmatched junction bases: 5. The CDR3, as DNA: TGTGCCAGCAGTAGTTCCGGGGGGTACGAGCAGTACTTC. Its translation is CASSSSGGYEQYF.

The chain is built from TRBV7-2 and TRBJ2-7; 9 nucleotides match TRBD2. This CDR3 comprises 16 residues. V trimming: 5 bases; J trimming: 5 bases; junction bases outside the gene matches: 13. The germline gives CDR1 SGHTA, CDR2 FQGNSA. CDR3 sequence (DNA): TGTGCCAGCAGCCTGCAAGGGGCTAGCGGGGCCCACGAGCAGTACTTC. Amino acid sequence: CASSLQGASGAHEQYF.

The chain couples TRBV9 to TRBJ2-5, with 12 positions matching TRBD2. V lost 0 bases and J lost 1; bases outside the gene matches: 1. The CDR3 has 16 amino acids. Germline assignment: CDR1 SGDLS and CDR2 YYNGEE. The CDR3 region has the DNA TGTGCCAGCAGCGTAGGGACTAGCGGGGCCCAAGAGACCCAGTACTTC. Residues: CASSVGTSGAQETQYF.

The genes are TRBV6-1 and TRBJ2-4; no clear D gene. Germline CDR1 reads MNHNS; CDR2 reads SASEGT. V shed 7 bases and J shed 6 bases, with 10 bases lying between them. There are 12 residues in the CDR3. The CDR3: CASNWRGNIQYF. The DNA of the CDR3 is TGTGCCAGCAACTGGCGAGGAAACATTCAGTACTTC.

The CDR3 nucleotides read TGTGCCAGCAGCTCGACGAGCAGGACTGGAAACACCATATATTTT. Translating gives CASSSTSRTGNTIYF. The chain couples TRBV11-2 to TRBJ1-3; D ambiguous. This CDR3 is built from 15 residues. Germline values: CDR1 SGHAT, CDR2 FQNNGV. V was shortened by 4 bases and J by 2 bases, with 12 bases between the two germline ends.

J is TRBJ1-1 and V is TRBV18; tentatively, D is TRBD1 (6 bases). CDR3 length: 14 residues. Between the trimmed V and J ends, which lost 4 bases and 3 bases, there was a span of 12 bases. CDR1 is KGHSH, CDR2 LQKENI, per germline. DNA for the CDR3: TGTGCCAGCTCACGGGGGCCAGGGGACACTGAAGCTTTCTTT. Residues: CASSRGPGDTEAFF.

CDR3 DNA sequence: TGTGCCAGCAGTTACTTCCCGACAGGGAACACTGAAGCTTTCTTT. It is translated as CASSYFPTGNTEAFF. The rearrangement links TRBV6-5 to TRBJ1-1, with D perhaps matching TRBD1 (6 bases). The germline V gene encodes CDR1 MNHEY and CDR2 SVGAGI. Trimming removed 1 base at V and 1 base at J, with 10 bases between. This CDR3 is built from 15 residues.

The rearrangement links TRBV9 to TRBJ2-7; 11 nucleotides align to TRBD2. V shed 0 bases, J shed 3 bases, and the junction held 8 bases outside the gene matches. Germline V gives CDR1 SGDLS, CDR2 YYNGEE. This CDR3 spans 17 amino acids. CDR3 residues: CASSVAPMTSGDYEQYF. In DNA, the CDR3 is TGTGCCAGCAGCGTAGCCCCAATGACTAGCGGGGACTACGAGCAGTACTTC.

This clone was found a few times. The genes are TRBV7-9 and TRBJ1-5; 7 positions match TRBD1. CDR3 length: 13 residues. CDR1 and CDR2 from the germline V gene are SEHNR and FQNEAQ (reference sequence). Unmatched junction bases numbered 3, after V lost 5 bases and J lost 5 bases. CDR3 in amino acids: CASSRTGDQPQHF. The CDR3 DNA sequence: TGTGCCAGCAGCCGTACAGGGGATCAGCCCCAGCATTTT.

This chain joins TRBV5-6 and TRBJ1-6, with D possibly being TRBD1 (6 bases). V was cut by 5 bases and J by 6 bases, with 12 bases left in between. Germline V gives CDR1 SGHDT, CDR2 YYEEEE. The CDR3 contains 14 residues. In DNA form, the CDR3 reads TGTGCCAGCAGATACAGGGTGATTAATTCACCCCTCCACTTT. Its protein product is CASRYRVINSPLHF.

V usage is TRBV7-2 and J usage is TRBJ1-1; TRBD1 is a possible D gene (5 bases). Trimming stripped 4 bases from V and 0 bases from J, with 15 bases between. This CDR3 region has 16 residues. CDR1 is SGHTA, CDR2 FQGNSA, per germline. The CDR3 coding sequence is TGTGCCAGCAGCTCCGTCAGGGTCACGGTGAACACTGAAGCTTTCTTT. It translates to CASSSVRVTVNTEAFF. Full variable domain (remainder filled in from reference TRBV7-2 and TRBJ1-1): GAGVSQSPSNKVTEKGKDVELRCDPISGHTALYWYRQSLGQGLEFLIYFQGNSAPDKSGLPSDRFSAERTGGSVSTLTIQRTQQEDSAVYLCASSSVRVTVNTEAFFGQGTRLTVV.

The chain combines TRBV2 with TRBJ1-2; D gene unclear. CDR1 SNHLY and CDR2 FYNNEI come from the germline V gene. This CDR3 is 15 amino acids long. The ends were cut back, 6 bases at V and 5 bases at J, with 19 bases in the middle. CDR3 residues: CASRGGVNGAYGYTF. The CDR3 coding sequence is TGTGCCAGCAGGGGAGGAGTGAACGGCGCATATGGCTACACCTTC.

The chain joins TRBV27 to TRBJ2-5; D perhaps matches TRBD2 (6 bases). V was shortened by 6 bases and J by 2 bases, with 19 bases between the two germline ends. CDR3 length: 16 residues. Germline values: CDR1 MNHEY, CDR2 SMNVEV (reference sequence). CDR3 loop: CASSPRSGGRQETQYF. The CDR3 DNA follows: TGTGCCAGCAGCCCTAGATCTGGGGGGAGGCAAGAGACCCAGTACTTC.

The chain is built from TRBV28 and TRBJ2-3; D is unresolved. Trimming took 6 bases from V and 7 from J, leaving 8 bases between them. Germline CDR1 is MDHEN and CDR2 is SYDVKM. The CDR3 is 11 amino acids. CDR3 nucleotides: TGTGCCAGCAGAGGAGCTTATACGCAGTATTTT. This translates into CASRGAYTQYF.

The rearrangement uses TRBV4-3 and TRBJ1-6; no reliable D call. Trimming pared 0 bases from V and 5 bases from J, leaving 14 bases between. Germline V lookup: CDR1 LGHNA, CDR2 YSLEER. This CDR3 is 17 amino acids long. This CDR3 reads CASSQEFFGTDNSPLHF. The CDR3, as DNA: TGCGCCAGCAGCCAAGAATTCTTCGGAACAGATAATTCACCCCTCCACTTT.

The V gene is TRBV6-4, the J gene TRBJ1-2, with D maybe TRBD1 (6 bases). V lost 3 bases and J lost 7, with 12 bases in between. Germline loops: CDR1 MRHNA, CDR2 SNTAGT. The CDR3 consists of 13 residues. The CDR3: CASSEQGGAGYTF. The CDR3 region has the DNA TGTGCCAGCAGTGAACAGGGAGGGGCTGGCTACACCTTC.

This rearrangement joins TRBV7-9 to TRBJ2-7; 7 bases are a match to TRBD1. Germline V gene data show CDR1 as SEHNR and CDR2 as FQNEAQ (reference sequence). V lost 1 base and J lost 3; bases outside the gene matches: 3. This CDR3 is 14 amino acids long. This CDR3 is CASSLVDRFYEQYF. For the CDR3, the DNA is TGTGCCAGCAGCTTAGTGGACAGGTTCTACGAGCAGTACTTC.

J is TRBJ2-7 and V is TRBV9; 8 bases match TRBD2. The CDR3 sequence is 16 residues long. Germline values: CDR1 SGDLS, CDR2 YYNGEE. The trim removed 4 bases at V and 0 bases at J, leaving 9 bases unmatched. The CDR3 nucleotides read TGTGCCAGCAGCTCATCGGGAGGGATCCTCTCCTACGAGCAGTACTTC. This sequence encodes CASSSSGGILSYEQYF.

V is TRBV7-8 and J is TRBJ1-2, with 9 bases matching TRBD1. Germline CDR1 reads SGHVS; CDR2 reads FQNEAQ. The CDR3 totals 15 residues. After removal of 5 bases from V and 6 bases from J, the junction contained 10 bases not matched to a gene. CDR3: CASSRWGRTGDGYTF. The CDR3 DNA is TGTGCCAGCAGCCGATGGGGCAGGACAGGGGATGGCTACACCTTC.

In its sample, this clone was seen once. The DNA for the CDR3 is TGTGCCAGTAGTAGCGGACAGGGGGCGCCTCGTAACGTCCTGACTTTC. Translating gives CASSSGQGAPRNVLTF. The chain uses TRBV19 and TRBJ2-6, with 11 bases matching TRBD1. Germline trimming cut 4 bases from V and 10 bases from J; bases unmatched to any gene: 9. Germline CDR1 reads LNHDA; CDR2 reads SQIVND (reference sequence). The CDR3 is 16 amino acids.

This clone showed up just a few times. This chain joins TRBV7-3 and TRBJ2-7; maybe TRBD2 (5 bases). Trimming removed 3 bases at V and 5 bases at J, with 11 bases between. This CDR3 has 13 amino acids. Germline values: CDR1 SGHTA, CDR2 FQGTGA. CDR3 amino acids: CASSFSSGNEQYF. The CDR3 nucleotides are TGTGCCAGCAGCTTCTCGTCGGGGAACGAGCAGTACTTC.